A selection of T cell receptor beta chains follows, all from one sample in a study of cytomegalovirus exposure and HLA in healthy donors. Data came from immunoSEQ multiplex PCR; TCRdb stores just in-frame clones and leaves some out. Here the sample table reports roughly 120,000 clones. The sequenced sample consisted of PBMCs. Receptors originate from a man in his forties or fifties in good health and CMV-seronegative. The CDR3 runs from the conserved cysteine through the conserved F or W. Each record gives: J gene, V gene, D gene, CDR3 DNA, CDR3 protein. D genes are given only for firm matches.

J: TRBJ1-4
V: TRBV10-3
D: -
DNA: TGTGCCATCAGTGAAACAGGGGAAAAACTGTTTTTT
CDR3: CAISETGEKLFF

J: TRBJ2-7
V: TRBV6-5
D: TRBD2
DNA: TGTGCCAGCAGTTTTACTAGCGACTACGAGCAGTACTTC
CDR3: CASSFTSDYEQYF

J: TRBJ2-7
V: TRBV27
D: TRBD1
DNA: TGTGCCAGCAGTTTAATCCGCACAGGGGCGGACGAGCAGTACTTC
CDR3: CASSLIRTGADEQYF

J: TRBJ1-1
V: TRBV9
D: -
DNA: TGTGCCAGCAGCCCTAACGTGGGGGCCCCGGCAGTGGCTTTCTTT
CDR3: CASSPNVGAPAVAFF

J: TRBJ1-3
V: TRBV6-5
D: -
DNA: TGTGCCAGCAGCCCGGACGGACTCTCTGGAAACACCATATATTTT
CDR3: CASSPDGLSGNTIYF

J: TRBJ1-1
V: TRBV6-5
D: -
DNA: TGTGCCAGCAATCTCAGGGGTTACACTGAAGCTTTCTTT
CDR3: CASNLRGYTEAFF

J: TRBJ2-7
V: TRBV7-6
D: TRBD2
DNA: TGTGCCAGCAGCCCCGCGGGAGGATACGAGCAGTACTTC
CDR3: CASSPAGGYEQYF

J: TRBJ2-1
V: TRBV19
D: TRBD2
DNA: TGTGCCAGCGGTCCGGGACTAGCGGGAGGCTACGTCTTGTACAATGAGCAGTTCTTC
CDR3: CASGPGLAGGYVLYNEQFF

J: TRBJ2-5
V: TRBV13
D: -
DNA: TGTGCCAGCAGCTCCTCTAGCGCCCAAGAGACCCAGTACTTC
CDR3: CASSSSSAQETQYF

J: TRBJ2-7
V: TRBV6-6
D: TRBD2
DNA: TGTGCCAGCAGCCTGGGACTAGCGGGAGTTAACTACGAGCAGTACTTC
CDR3: CASSLGLAGVNYEQYF

J: TRBJ1-2
V: TRBV28
D: -
DNA: TGTGCCAGCAGTTTAGGGTCCAGGGGAACCCGCCCTAACTATGGCTACACCTTC
CDR3: CASSLGSRGTRPNYGYTF

J: TRBJ2-5
V: TRBV5-1
D: TRBD2
DNA: TGCGCCAGCAGGTCTGGCGGTCGCGGGGGTGAGACCCAGTACTTC
CDR3: CASRSGGRGGETQYF

J: TRBJ2-2
V: TRBV5-6
D: -
DNA: TGTGCCAGCAGCCAGAACACCGGGGAGCTGTTTTTT
CDR3: CASSQNTGELFF

J: TRBJ2-7
V: TRBV4-1
D: -
DNA: TGCGCCAGCAGCCAAGATCCGGGGGGCCATTACGAGCAGTACTTC
CDR3: CASSQDPGGHYEQYF

J: TRBJ1-2
V: TRBV19
D: TRBD1
DNA: TGTGCCAGTACCGTCCAGGGGGGCAACTATGGCTACACCTTC
CDR3: CASTVQGGNYGYTF

J: TRBJ2-3
V: TRBV2
D: TRBD2
DNA: TGTGCCAGCAGTGAGGTACTAGCGGGAGGACCAGATACGCAGTATTTT
CDR3: CASSEVLAGGPDTQYF

J: TRBJ1-4
V: TRBV10-3
D: -
DNA: TGTGCCATCAGTGATTTAGCAGGGGATGAAAAACTGTTTTTT
CDR3: CAISDLAGDEKLFF

J: TRBJ1-3
V: TRBV5-1
D: -
DNA: TGCGCCAGCAGCCGGGATGGGGGGGTCTCTGGAAACACCATATATTTT
CDR3: CASSRDGGVSGNTIYF

J: TRBJ1-3
V: TRBV7-9
D: TRBD1
DNA: TGTGCCAGCAGCTCCTCAGGGGGCGACAGGTACTCGAGTGGAAACACCATATATTTT
CDR3: CASSSSGGDRYSSGNTIYF

J: TRBJ2-5
V: TRBV27
D: -
DNA: TGTGCCAGCGCCAGACGTCTGGGGGACCAAGGGAGGGAGACCCAGTACTTC
CDR3: CASARRLGDQGRETQYF

J: TRBJ2-3
V: TRBV7-5
D: -
DNA: TGTGCCGGAACCCACGGGGAGCCGGGCCTCCAGGGGGCAATTGTGTTCACAGATACGCAGTATTTT
CDR3: CAGTHGEPGLQGAIVFTDTQYF

J: TRBJ2-3
V: TRBV7-6
D: TRBD1
DNA: TGTGCCAGCAGCCCAGCCGGGACAGGGGATACGCAGTATTTT
CDR3: CASSPAGTGDTQYF

J: TRBJ2-3
V: TRBV7-9
D: TRBD2
DNA: TGTGCCAGCAGCTTAGGACTAGCGCCAGATACGCAGTATTTT
CDR3: CASSLGLAPDTQYF

J: TRBJ2-7
V: TRBV9
D: -
DNA: TGTGCCAGCAGCGTAAATGGGGGCGGCGAGCAGTACTTC
CDR3: CASSVNGGGEQYF

J: TRBJ2-7
V: TRBV19
D: -
DNA: TGTGCCAGTAGAACCCAGGGAAGCTCCTACGAGCAGTACTTC
CDR3: CASRTQGSSYEQYF

J: TRBJ1-1
V: TRBV6-1
D: TRBD1
DNA: TGTGCCAGCAGTGGCCGACAGGGGGCAGGGAGCACTGAAGCTTTCTTT
CDR3: CASSGRQGAGSTEAFF

J: TRBJ1-4
V: TRBV27
D: -
DNA: TGTGCCAGCAGTCCCTATGGGGAGCCAACTAATGAAAAACTGTTTTTT
CDR3: CASSPYGEPTNEKLFF

J: TRBJ1-1
V: TRBV4-2
D: -
DNA: TGTGCCAGCAGCCAAGATGCCACAGTTAAATGGGAAGGGGGCACTGAAGCTTTCTTT
CDR3: CASSQDATVKWEGGTEAFF

J: TRBJ2-2
V: TRBV7-2
D: TRBD2
DNA: TGTGCCAGCAGCTTAGGAACTAGCGGTATCGGGGAGCTGTTTTTT
CDR3: CASSLGTSGIGELFF

J: TRBJ1-5
V: TRBV11-2
D: -
DNA: TGTGCCAGCAGGGGGGAGGGAGATCAGCCCCAGCATTTT
CDR3: CASRGEGDQPQHF

J: TRBJ1-2
V: TRBV4-3
D: TRBD1
DNA: TGCGCCAGCAGCCAAGGGGGACAGGGGGCAGATGGCTACACCTTC
CDR3: CASSQGGQGADGYTF

J: TRBJ2-3
V: TRBV19
D: TRBD1
DNA: TGTGCCAGCCAGACAGGGGGCACAGATACGCAGTATTTT
CDR3: CASQTGGTDTQYF

J: TRBJ2-7
V: TRBV4-1
D: -
DNA: TGCGCCAGCAGCCAAGAAAACGCCGGAGCCTACGAGCAGTACTTC
CDR3: CASSQENAGAYEQYF

J: TRBJ1-1
V: TRBV28
D: -
DNA: TGTGCCAGCAGTTCGGTAGCCTCGGGTGAAGCTTTCTTT
CDR3: CASSSVASGEAFF

J: TRBJ2-2
V: TRBV11-3
D: TRBD1
DNA: TGTGCCAGCAGCTTAGCACAGGGGGACACCGGGGAGCTGTTTTTT
CDR3: CASSLAQGDTGELFF

J: TRBJ2-7
V: TRBV6-5
D: TRBD1
DNA: TGTGCCAGCAGTACCTACAGGGGGCGAGACGAGCAGTACTTC
CDR3: CASSTYRGRDEQYF

J: TRBJ2-6
V: TRBV7-8
D: TRBD1
DNA: TGTGCCAGCAGCCCCCGGACAGGGGTAGGATCTGGGGCCAACGTCCTGACTTTC
CDR3: CASSPRTGVGSGANVLTF

J: TRBJ1-2
V: TRBV5-6
D: -
DNA: TGTGCCAGCACCAAGACGGGACATTATGGCTACACCTTC
CDR3: CASTKTGHYGYTF

J: TRBJ1-1
V: TRBV11-3
D: -
DNA: TGTGCCAGCAGCCCTCTGGAGGCTATAACTGAAGCTTTCTTT
CDR3: CASSPLEAITEAFF

J: TRBJ1-5
V: TRBV29-1
D: -
DNA: TGCAGCGTTGAAGATCTCTTGACACTCCTAGGAGGTCAGCCCCAGCATTTT
CDR3: CSVEDLLTLLGGQPQHF

J: TRBJ2-7
V: TRBV6-5
D: TRBD1
DNA: TGTGCCAGCGGCCGACAGGGTCTCAGCTCCTACGAGCAGTACTTC
CDR3: CASGRQGLSSYEQYF

J: TRBJ1-5
V: TRBV18
D: TRBD1
DNA: TGTGCCAGCTCCCTCCAGGGGGATAGCAATCAGCCCCAGCATTTT
CDR3: CASSLQGDSNQPQHF

J: TRBJ1-2
V: TRBV5-6
D: -
DNA: TGTGCCAGCAGTTATCAGGGAAACTATGGCTACACCTTC
CDR3: CASSYQGNYGYTF

J: TRBJ2-7
V: TRBV5-4
D: -
DNA: TGTGCCAGCAGCTTGGGGCTAGCGACCTACGAGCAGTACTTC
CDR3: CASSLGLATYEQYF

J: TRBJ1-1
V: TRBV29-1
D: -
DNA: TGCAGCGCGACACTAAAGGGGATGAACACTGAAGCTTTCTTT
CDR3: CSATLKGMNTEAFF

J: TRBJ1-1
V: TRBV6-1
D: -
DNA: TGTGCCAGCAGATTTTCCGGGGGAGCTTTCTTT
CDR3: CASRFSGGAFF

J: TRBJ2-1
V: TRBV2
D: -
DNA: TGTGCCAGCAGTCAGCTGACTCGGTACAATGAGCAGTTCTTC
CDR3: CASSQLTRYNEQFF

J: TRBJ2-1
V: TRBV10-3
D: TRBD2
DNA: TGTGCCATCAGTGAGTCGTGGGAGGGAGGCAATGAGCAGTTCTTC
CDR3: CAISESWEGGNEQFF

J: TRBJ2-1
V: TRBV30
D: TRBD1
DNA: TGTGCCTGGGCGGGACAGGGAGGGCGGAATGAGCAGTTCTTC
CDR3: CAWAGQGGRNEQFF

J: TRBJ2-7
V: TRBV27
D: TRBD1
DNA: TGTGCCAGCAGTTTAGGGACAGGGATGGACGAGCAGTACTTC
CDR3: CASSLGTGMDEQYF

J: TRBJ2-3
V: TRBV7-9
D: TRBD2
DNA: TGTGCCAGCAGACTAGCGGGAGTCGAAGATACGCAGTATTTT
CDR3: CASRLAGVEDTQYF

J: TRBJ1-1
V: TRBV7-8
D: TRBD1
DNA: TGTGCCAGCAGCTTATTCACAGGGGCACCAACTGAAGCTTTCTTT
CDR3: CASSLFTGAPTEAFF

J: TRBJ2-1
V: TRBV30
D: -
DNA: TGTGCCTGGAGTGACCAGGCTGAGCAGTTCTTC
CDR3: CAWSDQAEQFF

J: TRBJ2-1
V: TRBV2
D: -
DNA: TGTGCCAGCAGTGATCGCGACACGAGCTACAATGAGCAGTTCTTC
CDR3: CASSDRDTSYNEQFF

J: TRBJ2-1
V: TRBV7-2
D: TRBD1
DNA: TGTGCCAGCAGCTTAGTAGGGACAGGGGATTACAATGAGCAGTTCTTC
CDR3: CASSLVGTGDYNEQFF

J: TRBJ1-2
V: TRBV27
D: -
DNA: TGTGCCAGCTACCGAACCCCCGGACGGGGAGCTAACTATGGCTACACCTTC
CDR3: CASYRTPGRGANYGYTF

J: TRBJ2-7
V: TRBV6-1
D: -
DNA: TGTGCCAGCACACAGGCATTACTTGAGTCCTACGAGCAGTACTTC
CDR3: CASTQALLESYEQYF

J: TRBJ2-2
V: TRBV7-8
D: TRBD2
DNA: TGTGCCAGCAGTCGTCTAGCGGGAGTGGCTCTTCCCGGGGAGCTGTTTTTT
CDR3: CASSRLAGVALPGELFF

J: TRBJ2-5
V: TRBV25-1
D: TRBD2
DNA: TGTGCCAGCAGTTCCTCCGGACTAGCGGGAAGGGAGACCCAGTACTTC
CDR3: CASSSSGLAGRETQYF

J: TRBJ1-2
V: TRBV19
D: TRBD1
DNA: TGTGCCAGTAGTCTGACAGGGGAGGGCTATGGCTACACCTTC
CDR3: CASSLTGEGYGYTF